This TCR beta chain was recorded in a study of T-cell memory formation after mild COVID-19. V dropped 0 bases and J dropped 6 bases, with 15 bases sitting between them. This CDR3 contains 15 residues. The V gene's germline CDR1 is MNHEY and CDR2 SVGEGT. From the 5' RACE reads, TCRdb called clonotypes with MiXCR, one entry per CDR3 protein. The sample yields about 320,000 distinct CDR3 sequences, 13% to 15% seen once. Findings and caveats of the study: The study found balanced CD4/CD8 in clones contracting day 15 to 85 and a CD4+ lean in later expanders.

This clonotype occurred a few times. The antigen remains unidentified. This clonotype was sampled from a man younger than 35 who had mild COVID-19 (a few samples of this study predate the infection). Cell type and time point are not known. Sequenced material: PBMCs or a T cell subset sorted from them (not recorded which). The J gene is TRBJ2-7, the V gene TRBV6-2 or TRBV6-3; the D gene is possibly TRBD2 (5 bases). The CDR3 loop is CASSYSFGEWAEQYF. CDR3 nucleotides: TGTGCCAGCAGTTACTCGTTCGGGGAGTGGGCCGAGCAGTACTTC.